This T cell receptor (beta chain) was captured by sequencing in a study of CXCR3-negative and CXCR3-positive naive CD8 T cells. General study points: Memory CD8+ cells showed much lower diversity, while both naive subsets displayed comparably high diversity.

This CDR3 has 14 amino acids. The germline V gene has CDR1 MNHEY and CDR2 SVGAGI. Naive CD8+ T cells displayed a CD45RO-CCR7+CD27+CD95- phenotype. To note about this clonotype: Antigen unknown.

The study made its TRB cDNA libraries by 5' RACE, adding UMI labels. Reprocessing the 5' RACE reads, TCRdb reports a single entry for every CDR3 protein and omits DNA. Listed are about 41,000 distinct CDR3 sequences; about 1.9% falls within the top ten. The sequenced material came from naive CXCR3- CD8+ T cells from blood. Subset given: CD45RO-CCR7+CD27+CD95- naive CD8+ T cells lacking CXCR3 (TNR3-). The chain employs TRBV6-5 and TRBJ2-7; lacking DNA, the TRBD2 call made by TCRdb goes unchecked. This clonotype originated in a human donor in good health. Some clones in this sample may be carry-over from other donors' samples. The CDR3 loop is CASSRGQRNYEQYF.